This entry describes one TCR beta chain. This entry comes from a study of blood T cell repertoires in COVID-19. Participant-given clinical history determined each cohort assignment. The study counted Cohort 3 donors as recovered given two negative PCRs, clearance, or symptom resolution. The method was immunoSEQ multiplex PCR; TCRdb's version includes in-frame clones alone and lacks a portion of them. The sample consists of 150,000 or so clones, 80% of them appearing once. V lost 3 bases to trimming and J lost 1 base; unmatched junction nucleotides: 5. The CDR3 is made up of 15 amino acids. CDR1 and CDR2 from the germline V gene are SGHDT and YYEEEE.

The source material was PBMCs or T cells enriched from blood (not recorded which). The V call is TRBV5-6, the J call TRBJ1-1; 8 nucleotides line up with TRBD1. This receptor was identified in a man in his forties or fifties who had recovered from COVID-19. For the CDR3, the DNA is TGTGCCAGCAGCTGGGGGCAGGGGGCGAACACTGAAGCTTTCTTT. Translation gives CASSWGQGANTEAFF.